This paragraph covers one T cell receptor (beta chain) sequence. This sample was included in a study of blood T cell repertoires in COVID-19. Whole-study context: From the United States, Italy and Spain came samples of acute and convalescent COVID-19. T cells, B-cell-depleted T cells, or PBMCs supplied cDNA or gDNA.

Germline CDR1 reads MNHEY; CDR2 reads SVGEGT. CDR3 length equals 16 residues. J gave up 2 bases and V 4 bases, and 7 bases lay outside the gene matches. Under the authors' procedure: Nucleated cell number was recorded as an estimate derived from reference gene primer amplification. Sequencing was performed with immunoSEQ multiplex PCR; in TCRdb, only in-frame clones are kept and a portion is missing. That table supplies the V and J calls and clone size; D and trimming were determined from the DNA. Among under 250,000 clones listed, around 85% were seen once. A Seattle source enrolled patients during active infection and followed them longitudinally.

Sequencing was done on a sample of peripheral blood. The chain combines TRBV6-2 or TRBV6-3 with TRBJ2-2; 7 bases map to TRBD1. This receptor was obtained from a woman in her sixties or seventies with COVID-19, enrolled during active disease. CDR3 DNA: TGTGCCAGCAGTTGGGGACAGAGCCTTAACACCGGGGAGCTGTTTTTT. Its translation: CASSWGQSLNTGELFF.